These 16 T cell receptor beta chains originate from one sample sequenced in a study of Ad26.COV2.S vaccination and SARS-CoV-2 variants. Here immunoSEQ multiplex PCR was the method, and the copy in TCRdb shows in-frame clones only, minus some. The data contain some 500,000 clones, approximately 89% of them seen just once; the ten biggest clones take up approximately 2.5%. Sample treatment: roughly 18 received Ad26.COV2.S at low or high dose, single or two shots; roughly five received placebo; per-sample allocation not given. Vaccine and placebo recipients were sampled on day 63 after the first injection. The material sequenced was peripheral blood, taken in a trial of Ad26.COV2.S vaccine versus placebo. The receptors were gathered from a person aged 18-60 years who received the Ad26.COV2.S COVID-19 vaccine or a placebo.

CDR3 coding DNA: TGTGCCAGCAGTGGCCGTGGCGGAGACTCCTACAATGAGCAGTTCTTC. As protein: CASSGRGGDSYNEQFF. The J gene is TRBJ2-1, the V gene TRBV6-1; no reliable D call. The CDR3 has 16 amino acids. Germline CDR1 and CDR2: MNHNS and SASEGT. V lost 4 bases to trimming and J lost 0 bases, with 13 bases between them.

The genes are TRBV7-2 and TRBJ2-5; 7 bases are shared with TRBD2. There are 13 residues in the CDR3. Germline CDR1 reads SGHTA; CDR2 reads FQGNSA. With 4 bases clipped from V and 7 bases from J, the junction kept 6 bases outside the gene matches. For the CDR3, the DNA is TGTGCCAGCAGCTGGGACTACCGAGGGACCCAGTACTTC. The encoded protein is CASSWDYRGTQYF.

This clone came up a few times. The chain carries TRBV18 and TRBJ1-1; possibly TRBD1 for D (5 bases). Deletions cut 9 bases from V and 1 base from J, with 15 bases between. The CDR3 spans 14 residues. CDR1 and CDR2 (germline): KGHSH, LQKENI. The CDR3 reads CASLPGQSNTEAFF. For the CDR3, the DNA is TGTGCCAGTCTCCCTGGACAATCGAACACTGAAGCTTTCTTT.

The table lists this clone with a count of one. The gene calls are TRBV12-3 or TRBV12-4 and TRBJ2-7; D gene ambiguous. Trimming cost V 3 bases and J 1 base, with 7 bases left between them. This CDR3 is 13 amino acids long. The CDR3 DNA is TGTGCCAGCAGTTTTGATCGGTCCTACGAGCAGTACTTC. Protein: CASSFDRSYEQYF.

The rearrangement uses TRBV6-1 and TRBJ1-1, with D perhaps matching TRBD1 (5 bases). The CDR3 runs 13 residues. CDR1 is MNHNS, CDR2 SASEGT, per germline. The V gene lost 2 bases and the J gene lost 3 bases, with 7 bases spanning the gap. CDR3 protein: CASSEIGDTEAFF. CDR3 DNA: TGTGCCAGCAGTGAAATAGGGGACACTGAAGCTTTCTTT.

V is TRBV4-1 and J is TRBJ1-1; D is perhaps TRBD1 (5 bases). The CDR3 is made up of 16 amino acids. Trimming pared 0 bases from V and 1 base from J, leaving 12 bases between. Germline assignment: CDR1 MGHRA and CDR2 YSYEKL. This CDR3 is CASSQDVAGTNTEAFF. The CDR3 nucleotides read TGCGCCAGCAGCCAAGATGTAGCAGGGACGAACACTGAAGCTTTCTTT.

The chain is built from TRBV30 and TRBJ1-1, with TRBD1 matching 8 bases. After removal of 2 bases from V and 6 bases from J, the junction contained 2 bases not matched to a gene. Germline CDR1 GTSNPN, CDR2 SVGIG (reference sequence). This CDR3 region has 12 residues. The CDR3 is CAWSQGASEAFF. The CDR3, as DNA: TGTGCCTGGAGTCAGGGGGCCTCTGAAGCTTTCTTT.

The chain combines TRBV5-1 with TRBJ2-7; TRBD2 matches at 8 bases. Losses at the gene ends were 4 bases for V and 0 bases for J; bases not matched to a gene: 9. The CDR3 is made up of 16 amino acids. Germline values: CDR1 SGHRS, CDR2 YFSETQ. CDR3 nucleotide sequence: TGCGCCAGCAGCCTTGGACTAGCCGGAAGCTCCTACGAGCAGTACTTC. It encodes CASSLGLAGSSYEQYF.

The CDR3: CASSPTGGEKLFF. CDR3 bases: TGTGCCAGCTCACCCACGGGGGGCGAAAAACTGTTTTTT. The rearrangement links TRBV18 to TRBJ1-4, with D tentatively TRBD1 (6 bases). This CDR3 spans 13 amino acids. The ends were cut back, 3 bases at V and 8 bases at J, with 10 bases in the middle. The germline V gene has CDR1 KGHSH and CDR2 LQKENI.

J is TRBJ1-2 and V is TRBV18, with 8 bases fitting TRBD1. Germline-derived CDR1 and CDR2 are KGHSH and LQKENI. Losses at the gene ends were 0 bases for V and 9 bases for J; bases not matched to a gene: 9. This CDR3 contains 15 residues. The CDR3 is CASSPPGQVSMSYTF. In nucleotides, the CDR3 is TGTGCCAGCTCACCACCGGGACAGGTGTCTATGAGCTACACCTTC.

The chain has TRBV9 and TRBJ2-2; D is unclear. Trimming shortened V by 4 bases and J by 0 bases, and 7 bases separated the two germline ends. Germline V gene sequence: CDR1 SGDLS, CDR2 YYNGEE. The CDR3 is 14 residues long. CDR3 bases: TGTGCCAGCAGCCCCACAACGAACACCGGGGAGCTGTTTTTT. Protein product: CASSPTTNTGELFF.

The chain recombines TRBV4-3 with TRBJ1-4; 9 bases map to TRBD1. The CDR3 has 16 residues. Germline assignment: CDR1 LGHNA and CDR2 YSLEER. Germline trimming cut 2 bases from V and 3 bases from J; bases unmatched to any gene: 4. CDR3 nucleotide sequence: TGCGCCAGCAGCCAAACACAGGGGGCGGCTAATGAAAAACTGTTTTTT. Its protein product is CASSQTQGAANEKLFF.

The rearrangement links TRBV7-2 to TRBJ2-7, with TRBD1 identical over 7 bases. This CDR3 spans 15 amino acids. Per the germline V gene, CDR1 is SGHTA and CDR2 is FQGNSA. J gave up 1 base and V 5 bases, and 8 bases lay outside the gene matches. CDR3 in amino acids: CASSRTGTESYEQYF. The DNA of the CDR3 is TGTGCCAGCAGCCGGACAGGTACGGAGTCCTACGAGCAGTACTTC.

This clone was recorded once. The chain has TRBV5-4 and TRBJ1-6; maybe TRBD1 (5 bases). Germline V gene lookup returns CDR1 SGHNT and CDR2 YYREEE (reference sequence). CDR3 length: 16 amino acids. The V end lost 4 bases, the J end lost 8 bases, and 19 bases lay between the germline ends. The CDR3 is CASSGGEKGRDSPLHF. The CDR3 nucleotides read TGTGCCAGCAGCGGAGGGGAGAAAGGGAGGGATTCACCCCTCCACTTT.

The chain carries TRBV5-1 and TRBJ1-1, with D possibly TRBD1 on 6 matching bases. This CDR3 region has 13 residues. In germline, CDR1 is SGHRS, CDR2 YFSETQ. Trimming removed 6 bases from V and 5 bases from J, with 14 bases in between. CDR3 sequence (DNA): TGCGCCAGCAAAACCCAGGGGCAAACTGAAGCTTTCTTT. Translating it yields CASKTQGQTEAFF.

The chain uses TRBV18 and TRBJ1-2; the D gene is possibly TRBD1 (6 bases). The CDR3 extends over 15 amino acids. The V and J ends lost 2 bases and 4 bases respectively, with 14 bases between them. Germline V gives CDR1 KGHSH, CDR2 LQKENI. DNA for the CDR3: TGTGCCAGCTCACCAAGCTCCACAGGGTTCTATGGCTACACCTTC. It is translated as CASSPSSTGFYGYTF.